These T cell receptor beta chains were read from a single sample in a study of T cell responses to AZD1222 COVID-19 vaccine. Some clones are missing from TCRdb's copy, which holds only in-frame ones; the method was immunoSEQ multiplex PCR. The table lists roughly 150,000 clones, 92% of them singletons. The starting material was peripheral blood, obtained on day 0 of AZD1222 vaccination. All receptors come from an adult in good health. The CDR3 runs from the conserved cysteine through the conserved F or W.

j_call v_call cdr3_aa
TRBJ1-5 TRBV5-1 CASSLAAGGGQPQHF
TRBJ2-5 TRBV6-5 CASNTRGGGATQYF
TRBJ1-2 TRBV9 CASTPTGAGYGYTF
TRBJ1-2 TRBV12-3/TRBV12-4 CASSLDRYYGYTF
TRBJ1-1 TRBV30 CAWKLERAFF
TRBJ2-7 TRBV25-1 CASSELGGSYEQYF
TRBJ1-4 TRBV18 CASSPPRPATNEKLFF
TRBJ1-2 TRBV5-1 CASSLAGSGGYTF
TRBJ1-3 TRBV2 CASGDRGPNTIYF
TRBJ2-1 TRBV5-1 CASSPEVRQGLSYNEQFF
TRBJ2-5 TRBV19 CASSNLGGETQYF
TRBJ2-3 TRBV7-2 CASSAMASTSSTDTQYF
TRBJ1-5 TRBV18 CASSPQGALGSNQPQHF
TRBJ2-7 TRBV5-4 CASSMTGVYEQYF
TRBJ2-2 TRBV2 CASSGQGTTGELFF
TRBJ1-1 TRBV2 CASSFDRDTEAFF
TRBJ2-7 TRBV5-1 CASSEGTLSSYEQYF
TRBJ2-7 TRBV5-1 CASSLVPDKQYF
TRBJ1-5 TRBV30 CAWNQGQGSNQPQHF
TRBJ2-6 TRBV6-1 CASSVRLAGASGANVLTF
TRBJ1-5 TRBV29-1 CSVGTLGVQPQHF
TRBJ1-5 TRBV18 CASSPGGNQPQHF
TRBJ1-5 TRBV19 CASMETGLGQPQHF
TRBJ2-7 TRBV6-5 CASNHAGAYEQYF
TRBJ1-4 TRBV4-2 CASSQAPGANEKLFF
TRBJ2-6 TRBV15 CATSNGQGAGANVLTF
TRBJ2-6 TRBV7-3 CASSYRGSGANVLTF
TRBJ1-2 TRBV5-4 CASSTRDAYGYTF
TRBJ2-7 TRBV5-1 CASSFGGLPGEEQYF
TRBJ2-2 TRBV19 CASSLGTGELFF
TRBJ1-5 TRBV6-2/TRBV6-3 CASSPGNQPQHF
TRBJ1-2 TRBV28 CASTAPDHRRQRGYTF
TRBJ1-1 TRBV7-8 CASSLDVVLEAFF
TRBJ2-5 TRBV29-1 CSVGWLANQETQYF
TRBJ1-2 TRBV4-2 CASSRQGAGGYTF
TRBJ2-5 TRBV9 CASSPGTSGTLLETQYF
TRBJ1-4 TRBV3-1/TRBV3-2 CASSRTQGEKLFF
TRBJ2-7 TRBV7-2 CASSPLGGQGSEQYF
TRBJ1-1 TRBV30 CARAPGTEMNTEAFF
TRBJ1-1 TRBV14 CASSHRSLGTEAFF
TRBJ1-2 TRBV5-4 CASSPRTAIYGYTF
TRBJ2-7 TRBV5-1 CASSGTSGFYEQYF